Listed here are 15 T cell receptor beta chains from one sample, sequenced in a study of response to subunit inactivated influenza vaccine. TCRdb passed the RT-PCR reads through MiXCR, listing each CDR3 protein once. Among hundreds of thousands of distinct CDR3 sequences listed, about 25% were seen once. The material sequenced was CD4+ T cells sorted from PBMCs, taken roughly 5 days after vaccination. The receptors stem from a man aged 50-60 years who received an inactivated influenza vaccine.

This clonotype was observed a handful of times. In DNA, the CDR3 is TGTGCCAGCAGTGACTTTACACTGAACACTGAAGCTTTCTTT. Its translation: CASSDFTLNTEAFF. This chain uses TRBV12-3 or TRBV12-4 with TRBJ1-1, with no clear D. V was trimmed by 5 bases and J by 0 bases, leaving 10 bases between them. The CDR3 contains 14 residues.

This clonotype was seen a handful of times. J is TRBJ2-1 and V is TRBV27; the match to TRBD1 covers 7 bases. The CDR3 is made up of 16 amino acids. Trimming cost V 5 bases and J 9 bases; bases outside gene matches: 16. The germline gives CDR1 MNHEY, CDR2 SMNVEV (reference sequence). The CDR3 is CASSPTGTPVWTEQFF. The CDR3 coding sequence is TGTGCCAGCAGTCCGACAGGGACCCCGGTGTGGACTGAGCAGTTCTTC.

This sequence joins TRBV6-1 and TRBJ2-7; either TRBD1 or TRBD2 may supply D (5 bases each). CDR1 is MNHNS, CDR2 SASEGT, per germline. V lost 6 bases to trimming and J lost 0 bases, with 18 bases between them. The CDR3 totals 16 residues. Here the CDR3 reads CASSRRQAGSSYEQYF. The CDR3 coding sequence is TGTGCCAGCAGCCGACGACAAGCAGGGAGCTCCTACGAGCAGTACTTC.

This chain links TRBV5-5 with TRBJ2-7; D uncertain. V lost 0 bases and J 3 bases, leaving 7 bases between the germline ends. CDR1 SGHKS and CDR2 YYEKEE come from the germline V gene (reference sequence). The CDR3 length is 13 residues. CDR3 sequence reads: CASSLDGYYEQYF. The CDR3 DNA reads as TGTGCCAGCAGCTTGGATGGATACTACGAGCAGTACTTC. The full variable domain, its missing parts supplied by reference TRBV5-5 and TRBJ2-7, is DAGVTQSPTHLIKTRGQQVTLRCSPISGHKSVSWYQQVLGQGPQFIFQYYEKEERGRGNFPDRFSARQFPNYSSELNVNALLLGDSALYLCASSLDGYYEQYFGPGTRLTVT.

There are many counts of this clonotype. V is TRBV7-9 and J is TRBJ2-7; D gene ambiguous. The V end was cut by 5 bases, the J end by 3 bases, with 11 bases between. CDR3 length: 13 residues. CDR1 and CDR2 (germline): SEHNR, FQNEAQ (reference sequence). The CDR3 DNA sequence: TGTGCCAGCAGCCACTGGGATGGCTACGAGCAGTACTTC. Translating gives CASSHWDGYEQYF.

The chain links TRBV30 to TRBJ1-3; weak D call: TRBD1 (5 bases). This CDR3 has 14 amino acids. Germline assignment: CDR1 GTSNPN and CDR2 SVGIG (reference sequence). The V end lost 3 bases, the J end lost 4 bases, and 13 bases lay between the germline ends. The CDR3 bases are TGTGCCTGGAGGTCCCCGGGGCAAGGAAACACCATATATTTT. Translated: CAWRSPGQGNTIYF.

The gene calls are TRBV10-3 and TRBJ2-1; no definite D call. V was pared by 5 bases and J by 4 bases, with 9 bases between. Germline V gene lookup returns CDR1 ENHRY and CDR2 SYGVKD. The CDR3 is made up of 13 amino acids. For the CDR3, the DNA is TGTGCCATCAGTCCGGCCTTATACAATGAGCAGTTCTTC. It translates to CAISPALYNEQFF.

This clonotype was found a few times. The chain couples TRBV7-8 to TRBJ2-5, with 10 bases fitting TRBD2. Germline CDR1 SGHVS, CDR2 FQNEAQ. V lost 1 base to trimming and J lost 5 bases; unmatched junction nucleotides: 10. CDR3 length: 17 residues. CDR3 loop: CASSLVRLAGAEETQYF. The DNA for the CDR3 is TGTGCCAGCAGCTTAGTCCGGCTAGCGGGAGCGGAGGAGACCCAGTACTTC.

The V call is TRBV18, the J call TRBJ2-4; no clear D. This CDR3 region has 15 residues. V gave up 3 bases and J gave up 0 bases, with 9 bases separating them. Germline CDR1 is KGHSH and CDR2 is LQKENI. Here the CDR3 DNA reads TGTGCCAGCTCACCTAGAGAACTAGCCAAAAACATTCAGTACTTC. Its translation is CASSPRELAKNIQYF. Full variable domain (outside the CDR3, taken from reference TRBV18 and TRBJ2-4): NAGVMQNPRHLVRRRGQEARLRCSPMKGHSHVYWYRQLPEEGLKFMVYLQKENIIDESGMPKERFSAEFPKEGPSILRIQQVVRGDSAAYFCASSPRELAKNIQYFGAGTRLSVL.

The genes are TRBV29-1 and TRBJ2-3; either TRBD1 or TRBD2 may fit D (5 bases each). Trimming removed 5 bases from V and 4 bases from J, with 13 bases in between. Per germline, CDR1 SQVTM and CDR2 ANQGSEA. This CDR3 is 13 amino acids long. The CDR3 coding sequence is TGCAGCGTTCTACTCGGGGCTCCAGATACGCAGTATTTT. It is translated as CSVLLGAPDTQYF.

This clonotype showed up just a few times. The chain joins TRBV28 to TRBJ2-7; the D gene is possibly TRBD2 (5 bases). V gave up 3 bases and J gave up 8 bases, with 14 bases separating them. The germline gives CDR1 MDHEN, CDR2 SYDVKM. This CDR3 spans 13 amino acids. CDR3 sequence (DNA): TGTGCCAGCAGTTTGAAGGGAGTCGGAAAGCAGTACTTC. Its translation is CASSLKGVGKQYF.

This chain joins TRBV29-1 and TRBJ2-3; the match to TRBD2 covers 10 bases. The CDR3 runs to 16 residues. V lost 6 bases to trimming and J lost 2 bases; unmatched junction nucleotides: 11. Looked up from germline, CDR1 is SQVTM and CDR2 is ANQGSEA. CDR3 nucleotide sequence: TGCAGCGTCCGCGTGTGGCTAGCGGGGGACACAGATACGCAGTATTTT. Protein product: CSVRVWLAGDTDTQYF.

The CDR3 spells CASSSEAGLSGELFF. CDR3 in DNA: TGCGCCAGCAGCTCAGAAGCAGGGTTGTCCGGGGAGCTGTTTTTT. This chain links TRBV5-1 with TRBJ2-2; D perhaps matches TRBD1 (5 bases). CDR3 length: 15 residues. Germline assignment: CDR1 SGHRS and CDR2 YFSETQ. The V end was cut by 3 bases, the J end by 6 bases, with 15 bases between.

The chain has TRBV28 and TRBJ2-1, with D perhaps matching TRBD1 (6 bases). Germline lookup yields CDR1 MDHEN and CDR2 SYDVKM. Trimming pared 8 bases from V and 6 bases from J, leaving 14 bases between. The CDR3 runs to 13 residues. CDR3: CASGTSVFNEQFF. CDR3 sequence (DNA): TGTGCCAGCGGGACATCCGTCTTCAATGAGCAGTTCTTC.

The chain links TRBV6-1 to TRBJ2-7; 9 bases are a match to TRBD1. From germline, CDR1 is MNHNS and CDR2 SASEGT. Trimming took 5 bases from V and 3 from J; bases not matched to a gene: 8. CDR3 size: 15 residues. CDR3 in DNA: TGTGCCAGCAGTAAAAGACAGGGGGGAAGCTACGAGCAGTACTTC. Amino acid sequence: CASSKRQGGSYEQYF.